This TCR beta chain was sequenced for a study of cytomegalovirus exposure and HLA in healthy donors. This PCR relied on a set of 60 Vbeta primers and 13 Jbeta primers. Using immunoSEQ multiplex PCR, the repertoire was profiled, and TCRdb retains in-frame clones only, with some absent. The sample includes 200,000 to 300,000 clones, around 81% of them seen just once. The J segment lost 6 bases and the V segment lost 1 base, leaving 7 bases of the junction unmatched. Germline V lookup: CDR1 SNHLY, CDR2 FYNNEI. The CDR3 length is 15 residues. V gene TRBV2 combines with J gene TRBJ1-1; 8 positions match TRBD1. Sequencing was carried out using PBMCs. The sequence derives from a woman in her fifties or sixties in good health and CMV-seropositive. DNA for the CDR3: TGTGCCAGCAGTGAAGTCGGTAACAGGGGGGCTGAAGCTTTCTTT. It yields the protein CASSEVGNRGAEAFF.